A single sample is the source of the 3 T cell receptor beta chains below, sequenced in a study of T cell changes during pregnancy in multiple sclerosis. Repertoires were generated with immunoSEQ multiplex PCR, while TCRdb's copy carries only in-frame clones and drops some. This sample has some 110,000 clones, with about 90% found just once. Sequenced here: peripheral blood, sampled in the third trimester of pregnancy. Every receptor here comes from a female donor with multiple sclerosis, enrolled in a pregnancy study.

The CDR3 sequence: CASSSPRTGDYGYTF. CDR3 nucleotide sequence: TGTGCCAGCAGCTCCCCTCGGACGGGGGACTATGGCTACACCTTC. V gene TRBV13 combines with J gene TRBJ1-2, with D possibly matching TRBD1 (5 bases). The V and J ends lost 4 bases and 3 bases respectively, with 15 bases between them. The CDR3 covers 15 residues. The germline V gene has CDR1 PRHDT and CDR2 FYEKMQ (reference sequence).

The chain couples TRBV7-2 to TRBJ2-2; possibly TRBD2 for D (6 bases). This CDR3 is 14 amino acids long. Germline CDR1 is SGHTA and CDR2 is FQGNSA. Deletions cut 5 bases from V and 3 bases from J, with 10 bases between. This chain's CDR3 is CASSRDLDTGELFF. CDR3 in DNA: TGTGCCAGCAGCCGGGACTTAGACACCGGGGAGCTGTTTTTT.

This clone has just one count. The CDR3 is CASKHASTDTQYF. The DNA of the CDR3 is TGTGCCAGTAAGCACGCTAGCACAGATACGCAGTATTTT. This chain joins TRBV19 and TRBJ2-3, with D hard to call. V shed 7 bases and J shed 0 bases, with 8 bases lying between them. The CDR3 extends over 13 amino acids. Looked up from germline, CDR1 is LNHDA and CDR2 is SQIVND (reference sequence).